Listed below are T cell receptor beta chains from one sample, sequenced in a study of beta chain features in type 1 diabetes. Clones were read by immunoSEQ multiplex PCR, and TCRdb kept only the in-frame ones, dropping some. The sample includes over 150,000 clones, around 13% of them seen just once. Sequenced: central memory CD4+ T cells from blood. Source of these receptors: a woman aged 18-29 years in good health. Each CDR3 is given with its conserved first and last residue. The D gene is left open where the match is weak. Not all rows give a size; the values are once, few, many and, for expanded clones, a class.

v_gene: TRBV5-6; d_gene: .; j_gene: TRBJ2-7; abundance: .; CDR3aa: CASSVWDILYEQYF; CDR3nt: TGTGCCAGCAGCGTCTGGGACATTCTCTACGAGCAGTACTTC
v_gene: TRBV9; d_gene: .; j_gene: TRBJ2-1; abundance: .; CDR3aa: CASSVASALNEQFF; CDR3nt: TGTGCCAGCAGCGTAGCTTCCGCACTCAATGAGCAGTTCTTC
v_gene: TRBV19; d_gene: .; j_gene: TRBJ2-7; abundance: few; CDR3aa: CASRPSRAADSSYEQYF; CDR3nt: TGTGCCAGTAGGCCCTCCCGTGCAGCGGACTCTTCCTACGAGCAGTACTTC
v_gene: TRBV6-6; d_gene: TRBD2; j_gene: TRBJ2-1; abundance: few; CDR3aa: CASMVGGRNSYNEQFF; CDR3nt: TGTGCCAGCATGGTAGGCGGGAGGAATTCCTACAATGAGCAGTTCTTC
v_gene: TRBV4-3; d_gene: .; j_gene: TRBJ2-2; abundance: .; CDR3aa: CASSQELGGGELFF; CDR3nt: TGCGCCAGCAGCCAAGAGCTGGGGGGCGGGGAGCTGTTTTTT
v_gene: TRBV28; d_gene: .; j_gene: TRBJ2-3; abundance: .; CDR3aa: CASRRKDTQYF; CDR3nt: TGTGCCAGCAGGAGGAAAGATACGCAGTATTTT
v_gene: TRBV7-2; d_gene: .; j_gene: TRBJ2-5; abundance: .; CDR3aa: CASSRGARRETQYF; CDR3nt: TGTGCCAGCAGCCGGGGGGCCCGGAGGGAGACCCAGTACTTC
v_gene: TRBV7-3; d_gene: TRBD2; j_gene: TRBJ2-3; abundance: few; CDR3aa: CASSLTSSLAGTTDTQYF; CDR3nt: TGTGCCAGCAGCTTAACGTCTTCTCTAGCGGGGACTACAGATACGCAGTATTTT
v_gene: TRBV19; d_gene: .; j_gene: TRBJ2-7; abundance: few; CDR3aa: CASSIPGDTFYEQYF; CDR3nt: TGTGCCAGTAGTATCCCCGGTGACACATTCTACGAGCAGTACTTC
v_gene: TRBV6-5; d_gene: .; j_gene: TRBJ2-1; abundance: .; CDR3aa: CASSTPRVYEQFF; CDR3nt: TGTGCCAGCAGCACGCCCCGGGTCTACGAGCAGTTCTTC
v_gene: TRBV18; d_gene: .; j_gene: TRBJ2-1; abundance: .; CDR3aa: CASSPRGQIYNEQFF; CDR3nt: TGTGCCAGCTCACCACGGGGCCAAATCTACAATGAGCAGTTCTTC
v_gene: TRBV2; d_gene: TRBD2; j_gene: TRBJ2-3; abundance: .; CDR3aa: CASKGLAVSTDTQYF; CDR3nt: TGTGCCAGCAAGGGGCTAGCGGTTAGCACAGATACGCAGTATTTT